The next 25 T cell receptor beta chains were all read from a single sample in a study of post-analysis software for immune sequencing data. TCR beta libraries were prepared from cDNA with unique molecular identifiers. TCRdb recomputed calls from the PCR reads with MiXCR, one row per CDR3 protein. The data show a few hundred thousand distinct CDR3 sequences, 35% to 40% seen once. Findings of the study overall: About five TRBV segments were more frequent in patients than controls; TRBV5-6, TRBV5-1 and TRBV20-1 belonged to this group.

The antigens of these receptors remain unknown. Sequenced input: blood. The origin of the receptors is a girl aged 10-17 years with multiple sclerosis.

The chain links TRBV2 to TRBJ2-2; TRBD1 aligns across 8 bases. CDR1 is SNHLY, CDR2 FYNNEI, per germline. The CDR3 totals 16 residues. After removal of 2 bases from V and 4 bases from J, the junction contained 6 bases not matched to a gene. This CDR3 reads CASSERATGGTGELFF. In DNA, the CDR3 is TGTGCCAGCAGTGAAAGGGCTACAGGGGGCACCGGGGAGCTGTTTTTT.

This sequence joins TRBV7-2 and TRBJ2-7; weak D call: TRBD1 (5 bases). This CDR3 region has 13 residues. V shed 2 bases and J shed 5 bases, with 10 bases lying between them. Germline lookup yields CDR1 SGHTA and CDR2 FQGNSA. CDR3 DNA: TGTGCCAGCAGCTTACAGGGTTTCAACGAGCAGTACTTC. Translating gives CASSLQGFNEQYF.

This clonotype appeared many times. The V call is TRBV20-1, the J call TRBJ2-3, with D uncertain. Germline loops: CDR1 DFQATT, CDR2 SNEGSKA (reference sequence). The CDR3 consists of 10 residues. Trimming took off 5 bases at V and 6 bases at J, with 6 bases between the two ends. CDR3: CSALGDTQYF. CDR3 nucleotides: TGCAGTGCTTTGGGTGATACGCAGTATTTT.

This clonotype has ten or more counts. This chain links TRBV20-1 with TRBJ2-3; a weak D match, TRBD1 (5 bases). This CDR3 spans 13 amino acids. Trimming left V 6 bases short and J 3 bases short, with 13 bases between. Per germline, CDR1 DFQATT and CDR2 SNEGSKA (reference sequence). Here the CDR3 reads CSAGPDTTDTQYF. The CDR3 nucleotides read TGCAGTGCGGGGCCGGACACAACAGATACGCAGTATTTT.

This clonotype was detected only a few times. The genes are TRBV18 and TRBJ2-1; D may be TRBD2 (6 bases). The CDR3 has 15 residues. Per germline, CDR1 KGHSH and CDR2 LQKENI. The V end was cut by 2 bases, the J end by 4 bases, with 12 bases between. As DNA, the CDR3 is TGTGCCAGCTCACCAGCGGGGAGACTTTACAATGAGCAGTTCTTC. Amino acids: CASSPAGRLYNEQFF.

The chain recombines TRBV20-1 with TRBJ1-3; D gene unclear. CDR3 length equals 16 residues. V was trimmed by 6 bases and J by 0 bases, leaving 18 bases between them. The germline V gene encodes CDR1 DFQATT and CDR2 SNEGSKA (reference sequence). In DNA, the CDR3 is TGCAGTGCCACCGGAGGGCCTCTGCGCTCTGGAAACACCATATATTTT. This codes for CSATGGPLRSGNTIYF.

This clonotype has only a few counts. The chain employs TRBV5-1 and TRBJ2-1; 15 bases are shared with TRBD2. Germline CDR1 and CDR2: SGHRS and YFSETQ. The CDR3 consists of 16 residues. Trimming cost V 2 bases and J 9 bases; bases outside gene matches: 6. The CDR3 sequence is CASSLAPGLAGGEQFF. The CDR3 nucleotides read TGCGCCAGCAGCTTAGCCCCGGGACTAGCGGGGGGTGAGCAGTTCTTC.

For this clonotype: This may arise from a read error, as a much more abundant clone is one base away. The chain employs TRBV10-3 and TRBJ2-3; TRBD2 is a possible D gene (6 bases). With 3 bases removed from V and 5 bases from J, the gap between germline ends came to 12 bases. The length of the CDR3 is 14 residues. Germline lookup yields CDR1 ENHRY and CDR2 SYGVKD. CDR3 nucleotide sequence: TGTGCCATCAGTGAACTCTTGGGGGGAGATACGCAGTATTTT. Translated, it gives CAISELLGGDTQYF.

This clonotype was detected many times. J is TRBJ2-1 and V is TRBV6-4; D is unclear. The V and J ends lost 6 bases and 1 base respectively, with 4 bases between them. This CDR3 contains 12 residues. The germline CDR1 and CDR2 sequences are MRHNA and SNTAGT. CDR3 nucleotides: TGTGCCAGCAGCGGATCCTACAATGAGCAGTTCTTC. Translating gives CASSGSYNEQFF.

This clonotype was counted at least ten times. J is TRBJ2-3 and V is TRBV11-2, with D uncertain. The V end was cut by 5 bases, the J end by 5 bases, with 17 bases between. This CDR3 is built from 15 residues. Germline CDR1 SGHAT, CDR2 FQNNGV. This chain's CDR3 is CASSLFQRMGDTQYF. In DNA, the CDR3 is TGTGCCAGCAGCCTCTTCCAACGGATGGGAGATACGCAGTATTTT. The whole variable domain, remainder taken from reference TRBV11-2 and TRBJ2-3, is EAGVAQSPRYKIIEKRQSVAFWCNPISGHATLYWYQQILGQGPKLLIQFQNNGVVDDSQLPKDRFSAERLKGVDSTLKIQPAKLEDSAVYLCASSLFQRMGDTQYFGPGTRLTVL.

This clonotype was found many times. This rearrangement joins TRBV5-1 to TRBJ2-3; 8 nucleotides match TRBD1. Germline V CDR1 and CDR2: SGHRS, YFSETQ. The CDR3 spans 16 residues. V lost 7 bases, J lost 5 bases, and 15 bases stayed unmatched. The CDR3 DNA reads TGCGCCAGCTCTACCGCCCGCCAGGGGGCAGGAGATACGCAGTATTTT. It yields the protein CASSTARQGAGDTQYF.

This clonotype was counted at least ten times. With a much larger clone just one base away, this may be a read error. The V and J genes are TRBV10-3 and TRBJ1-2, with D possibly matching TRBD1 (5 bases). Germline V gene sequence: CDR1 ENHRY, CDR2 SYGVKD. V lost 1 base to trimming and J lost 8 bases, with 11 bases between them. CDR3 size: 13 residues. DNA of the CDR3: TGTGCCATCAGTGAGTTGGACCGGGGGGGCTACACCTTC. Amino acid sequence: CAISELDRGGYTF.

Many counts were recorded for this clonotype. The V and J genes are TRBV7-9 and TRBJ1-5; no definite D call. The germline V and J ends were trimmed by 5 bases and 3 bases, with 11 bases remaining between them. The germline gives CDR1 SEHNR, CDR2 FQNEAQ (reference sequence). This CDR3 has 14 amino acids. The CDR3 nucleotides are TGTGCCAGCAGCCCCGGACGGACCAATCAGCCCCAGCATTTT. Amino acids: CASSPGRTNQPQHF. The variable domain in full, with the rest retrieved from reference TRBV7-9 and TRBJ1-5, is DTGVSQNPRHKITKRGQNVTFRCDPISEHNRLYWYRQTLGQGPEFLTYFQNEAQLEKSRLLSDRFSAERPKGSFSTLEIQRTEQGDSAMYLCASSPGRTNQPQHFGDGTRLSIL.

There are a few counts of this clonotype. The chain carries TRBV7-2 and TRBJ1-1, with unresolved D. The CDR3 sequence is 11 residues long. Germline assignment: CDR1 SGHTA and CDR2 FQGNSA. Trimming left V 4 bases short and J 7 bases short, with 7 bases between. In DNA, the CDR3 is TGTGCCAGCAGCTCGGTCCTTGAAGCTTTCTTT. It translates to CASSSVLEAFF.

This clonotype showed up many times. The chain links TRBV29-1 to TRBJ2-1; TRBD2 agrees at 7 bases. Germline-derived CDR1 and CDR2 are SQVTM and ANQGSEA. After removal of 4 bases from V and 4 bases from J, the junction contained 10 bases not matched to a gene. The CDR3 spans 15 residues. CDR3 nucleotides: TGCAGCGTTGGCCGTAGCGGGCGCCCGTACAATGAGCAGTTCTTC. Translated, it gives CSVGRSGRPYNEQFF.

At least ten counts were recorded for this clonotype. The J gene is TRBJ1-2, the V gene TRBV20-1, with 7 bases aligning to TRBD1. Trimming at V came to 6 bases and at J to 8 bases, leaving 9 bases not matched to a gene. This CDR3 has 12 amino acids. CDR1 and CDR2 (germline): DFQATT, SNEGSKA (reference sequence). Here the CDR3 reads CSAPTGTDGYTF. The CDR3 DNA reads TGCAGTGCGCCGACAGGGACGGACGGCTACACCTTC.

This clonotype was recorded many times. The chain's CDR3 is CASASGSDTQYF. CDR3 bases: TGCGCCAGCGCATCAGGGTCAGATACGCAGTATTTT. The chain combines TRBV5-1 with TRBJ2-3; possible D gene TRBD1, 5 bases. The V gene lost 7 bases and the J gene lost 4 bases, with 10 bases spanning the gap. CDR3 length equals 12 residues. Per germline, CDR1 SGHRS and CDR2 YFSETQ.

The sample holds many counts of this clonotype. The chain is built from TRBV20-1 and TRBJ2-1, with 7 bases identical to TRBD2. V was pared by 6 bases and J by 6 bases, with 11 bases of the junction left unmatched. CDR1 and CDR2 (germline): DFQATT, SNEGSKA (reference sequence). The CDR3 extends over 14 amino acids. The CDR3 protein is CSALRVAGPNEQFF. For the CDR3, the DNA is TGCAGTGCCCTGCGAGTAGCGGGCCCCAATGAGCAGTTCTTC.

Concerning this clonotype itself: This may arise from a read error, as a much more abundant clone is one base away. The chain combines TRBV2 with TRBJ2-7, with D possibly being TRBD1 or TRBD2 (6 bases each). V lost 7 bases and J lost 7, with 20 bases in between. The germline CDR1 and CDR2 sequences are SNHLY and FYNNEI. The length of the CDR3 is 14 residues. The CDR3 loop reads CASTIIGGYNEQYF. The DNA for the CDR3 is TGTGCCAGCACTATCATAGGGGGGTACAATGAGCAGTACTTC.

CDR3 coding DNA: TGTGCCAGCGAAAGGACCGTGAACACTGAAGCTTTCTTT. Translation gives CASERTVNTEAFF. The chain links TRBV5-6 to TRBJ1-1; D is unclear. This CDR3 has 13 amino acids. Germline V gene lookup returns CDR1 SGHDT and CDR2 YYEEEE. V was cut by 7 bases and J by 0 bases, with 10 bases left in between.

The DNA of the CDR3 is TGTGCCAGCAGTTTGTTAAGGGGGCAAGAGACCCAGTACTTC. Translated, it gives CASSLLRGQETQYF. The chain recombines TRBV12-3 or TRBV12-4 with TRBJ2-5; tentative D call: TRBD1 (6 bases). Trimming took 3 bases from V and 2 from J, leaving 10 bases between them. This CDR3 has 14 residues.

This sequence joins TRBV10-3 and TRBJ1-4, with a possible D match to TRBD1 (5 bases). The CDR3 is 14 amino acids. Germline values: CDR1 ENHRY, CDR2 SYGVKD. The V end was cut by 4 bases, the J end by 6 bases, with 12 bases between. The CDR3 protein is CAISVSGSHEKLFF. CDR3 nucleotide sequence: TGTGCCATCAGTGTATCAGGGTCACATGAAAAACTGTTTTTT.

In this sample, this clonotype turned up many times. The chain employs TRBV20-1 and TRBJ2-3; D perhaps matches TRBD1 (7 bases). Germline V gives CDR1 DFQATT, CDR2 SNEGSKA (reference sequence). This CDR3 comprises 17 residues. Between the trimmed V and J ends, which lost 6 bases and 4 bases, there was a span of 26 bases. The CDR3, as DNA: TGCAGTGCCCGTCGCCCCACTTTAAGCAGGGGGGCAGATACGCAGTATTTT. This translates into CSARRPTLSRGADTQYF.

Notes on this clonotype: It may be a read error: a sequence one base away is much more abundant. No conserved phenylalanine or tryptophan ends this CDR3, so it is likely a read error. The genes are TRBV5-1 and TRBJ1-2, with D tentatively TRBD1 (5 bases). V was pared by 0 bases and J by 1 base, with 10 bases between. This CDR3 contains 15 residues. The germline CDR1 and CDR2 sequences are SGHRS and YFSETQ. The CDR3 region is CASSLDPGGNYGYTC. CDR3 DNA: TGCGCCAGCAGCTTGGATCCGGGGGGTAACTATGGCTACACCTGC.

This clonotype was recorded many times. The gene calls are TRBV7-6 and TRBJ1-1, with D hard to call. The germline V gene encodes CDR1 SGHVS and CDR2 FNYEAQ. Trimming left V 1 base short and J 5 bases short, with 8 bases between. The length of the CDR3 is 13 residues. The CDR3 DNA reads TGTGCCAGCAGCTTAGGTCCACGGACTGAAGCTTTCTTT. This sequence encodes CASSLGPRTEAFF.